This T cell receptor (beta chain) was observed in a study of cytomegalovirus exposure and HLA in healthy donors. Measured with immunoSEQ multiplex PCR; TCRdb has only the in-frame clones, and not every one. The table includes roughly 120,000 clones, about 83% detected once. V was cut by 0 bases and J by 6 bases, with 9 bases left in between. The germline CDR1 and CDR2 sequences are MNHEY and SVGAGI. The CDR3 is made up of 13 amino acids. The sample taken for sequencing was PBMCs. The chain combines TRBV6-5 with TRBJ2-7; D unclear. The TCR sequence derives from a man in his late teens or twenties in good health and CMV-seronegative. CDR3 loop: CASSYSSGPEQYF. The CDR3 DNA is TGTGCCAGCAGTTACTCTTCCGGTCCCGAGCAGTACTTC.